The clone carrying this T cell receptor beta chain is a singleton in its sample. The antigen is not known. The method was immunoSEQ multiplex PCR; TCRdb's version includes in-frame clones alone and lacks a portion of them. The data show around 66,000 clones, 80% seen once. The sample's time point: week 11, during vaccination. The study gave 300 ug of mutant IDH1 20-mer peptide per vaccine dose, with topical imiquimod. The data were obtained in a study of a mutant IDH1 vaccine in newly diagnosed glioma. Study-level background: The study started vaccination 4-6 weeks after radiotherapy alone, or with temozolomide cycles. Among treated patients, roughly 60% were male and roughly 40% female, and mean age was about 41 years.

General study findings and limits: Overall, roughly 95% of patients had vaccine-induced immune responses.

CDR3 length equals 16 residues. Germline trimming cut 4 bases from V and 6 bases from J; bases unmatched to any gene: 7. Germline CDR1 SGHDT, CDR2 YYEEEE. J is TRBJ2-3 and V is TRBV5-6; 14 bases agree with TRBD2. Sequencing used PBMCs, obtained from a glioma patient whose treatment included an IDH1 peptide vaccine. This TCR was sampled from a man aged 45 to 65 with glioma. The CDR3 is CASSEGLAGAWDTQYF. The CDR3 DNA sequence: TGTGCCAGCAGCGAGGGACTAGCGGGGGCTTGGGATACGCAGTATTTT. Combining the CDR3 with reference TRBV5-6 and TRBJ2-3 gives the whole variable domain DAGVTQSPTHLIKTRGQQVTLRCSPKSGHDTVSWYQQALGQGPQFIFQYYEEEERQRGNFPDRFSGHQFPNYSSELNVNALLLGDSALYLCASSEGLAGAWDTQYFGPGTRLTVL.